This is a list of T cell receptor beta chains from one sample in a study of cytomegalovirus exposure and HLA in healthy donors. This table comes from immunoSEQ multiplex PCR, and its TCRdb copy is limited to in-frame clones, with some not included. The sample lists 60,000 or so clones, 60% to 85% occurring once. Sequencing was performed on PBMCs. These receptors originate from a woman between 40 and 50 years old in good health and CMV-seropositive. Both conserved end residues are part of each CDR3. The order of the fields is V gene, D gene, clone size, J gene, CDR3 DNA, CDR3 protein. A D gene is named only where the DNA matches it firmly. Clone size is not always given. Where it is, it says once, few, many or a class for expanded clones.

>TRBV6-5|-|-|TRBJ1-6
TGTGCCAGCAGGGGACACCTAAATTCACCCCTCCACTTT
CASRGHLNSPLHF
>TRBV6-6|-|-|TRBJ1-1
TGTGCCAGCAGTCGACTCGACACTGAAGCTTTCTTT
CASSRLDTEAFF
>TRBV11-1|TRBD2|-|TRBJ2-2
TGTGCCAGCAGCTTCACTAGCGGGGGCAACACCGGGGAGCTGTTTTTT
CASSFTSGGNTGELFF
>TRBV6-1|TRBD1|-|TRBJ2-7
TGTGCCAGCAGTGAAGCCGGGACAGGGGGCTACGAGCAGTACTTC
CASSEAGTGGYEQYF
>TRBV4-1|TRBD1|-|TRBJ1-5
TGCGCCAGCAGGCGATGGGACAGGGCCAATCAGCCCCAGCATTTT
CASRRWDRANQPQHF
>TRBV7-6|TRBD1|once|TRBJ1-5
TGTGCCAGCAGCTTAGGCAACAGGGGTACCCGCAATCAGCCCCAGCATTTT
CASSLGNRGTRNQPQHF
>TRBV7-2|-|-|TRBJ1-1
TGTGCCAGCAGCTTAGGGATAGGGGGAGGGGAGTTCTTT
CASSLGIGGGEFF
>TRBV6-1|-|-|TRBJ1-2
TGTGCCAGCAGTGTGACAGAAAACTATGGCTACACCTTC
CASSVTENYGYTF
>TRBV4-1|TRBD1|few|TRBJ1-3
TGCGCCAGCAGCCAAGCACAGGGGAGAAACACCATATATTTT
CASSQAQGRNTIYF
>TRBV15|TRBD1|-|TRBJ2-7
TGTGCCACCAGCAGAGGGACAGGCCCACCCTACGAGCAGTACTTC
CATSRGTGPPYEQYF
>TRBV4-2|-|-|TRBJ1-1
TGTGCCAGCAGCCAAGAGGAGGGTTTAGGAACTGAAGCTTTCTTT
CASSQEEGLGTEAFF
>TRBV5-5|TRBD1|-|TRBJ1-2
TGTGCCAGCAGCTTGGGCCGGGACAGGGCCCTTGGCTACACCTTC
CASSLGRDRALGYTF
>TRBV5-4|TRBD1|-|TRBJ2-7
TGTGCCAGCAGCTTGGGGACAGGAAGCTCCTACGAGCAGTACTTC
CASSLGTGSSYEQYF
>TRBV27|-|-|TRBJ2-2
TGTGCCAGCAGTTTCGGAGGGTCCGGGGAGCTGTTTTTT
CASSFGGSGELFF
>TRBV5-4|-|once|TRBJ1-1
TGTGCCAGCAGCTTCGGTCATCTAGCGAGCAACACTGAAGCTTTCTTT
CASSFGHLASNTEAFF
>TRBV7-2|TRBD2|-|TRBJ2-2
TGTGCCAGCAGCTCTAGTAGCGGGGGAGGGTTTCGCGGGGAGCTGTTTTTT
CASSSSSGGGFRGELFF
>TRBV6-1|-|-|TRBJ2-1
TGTGCCAGCAATCTCGAGGTTCTTGGTGAGCAGTTCTTC
CASNLEVLGEQFF
>TRBV4-3|TRBD1|-|TRBJ1-3
TGCGCCAGCAGCCAGGCCGCGCGGGACAGGGGTAATGGTGGAAACACCATATATTTT
CASSQAARDRGNGGNTIYF
>TRBV19|TRBD1|-|TRBJ2-7
TGTGCCAGTAGTCCTAACAGGGGCCGGATTTTATTC
CASSPNRGRILF
>TRBV19|-|once|TRBJ2-4
TGTGCCAGTAGTATCCCCCGCGGGGGCTTGACCAAAAACATTCAGTACTTC
CASSIPRGGLTKNIQYF
>TRBV5-4|TRBD1|-|TRBJ2-1
TGTGCCAGCAGCTTGCCGACAGGGAATTCCTACAATGAGCAGTTCTTC
CASSLPTGNSYNEQFF
>TRBV6-5|-|-|TRBJ1-2
TGTGCCAGCAGTTACCGCGACAGGCTTGGCTACACCTTC
CASSYRDRLGYTF
>TRBV14|-|-|TRBJ1-2
TGTGCCAGCAGCCCAGGTGGCTACACCTTC
CASSPGGYTF
>TRBV6-6|-|-|TRBJ1-1
TGTGCCAGCAGTTTGGGGGGGGGTAACACTGAAGCTTTCTTT
CASSLGGGNTEAFF
>TRBV7-6|-|-|TRBJ2-2
TGTGCCAGCAGCTTAGCAGGAGCCTCACCCGCCGGGGAGCTGTTTTTT
CASSLAGASPAGELFF
>TRBV19|TRBD2|once|TRBJ2-3
TGTGCCAGTAGTAGACTAGCTTGGGATACGCAGTATTTT
CASSRLAWDTQYF
>TRBV6-1|-|-|TRBJ1-3
TGTGCCAGCAGTGACCTCCTACCAAAGGGAGTACAACCTGGAAACACCATATATTTT
CASSDLLPKGVQPGNTIYF
>TRBV7-7|TRBD1|-|TRBJ2-1
TGTGCCAGCAGCATCCGGGACAAGGGGGCTGAGCAGTTCTTC
CASSIRDKGAEQFF